A selection of T cell receptor beta chains follows, all from one sample in a study of cytomegalovirus exposure and HLA in healthy donors. Measured with immunoSEQ multiplex PCR; TCRdb has only the in-frame clones, and not every one. The sample has 50,000 to 75,000 clones; around 83% are singletons. Sequences were obtained from PBMCs. The source of these receptors is a human donor in good health. Each CDR3 is given with its conserved first and last residue. D genes are given only for firm matches. The size of a clone is reported for some rows only, either as once, few or many, or as a class for expanded clones.

>TRBV6-6|TRBD1|TRBJ1-4|14|-
CASSYGQGWEKLFF
TGTGCCAGCAGTTACGGACAGGGGTGGGAAAAACTGTTTTTT
>TRBV5-4|TRBD2|TRBJ2-3|13|-
CASSSQSGRAPYF
TGTGCCAGCAGTTCCCAAAGCGGGAGGGCCCCATATTTT
>TRBV28|-|TRBJ1-3|14|-
CASRGGYDTNTIYF
TGTGCCAGCAGGGGGGGTTATGACACGAACACCATATATTTT
>TRBV11-2|TRBD2|TRBJ2-7|16|-
CASSLDLAGGIYEQYF
TGTGCCAGCAGCTTAGATCTAGCGGGGGGTATCTACGAGCAGTACTTC
>TRBV5-5|-|TRBJ2-7|14|-
CASSFGRGTYEQYF
TGTGCCAGCAGCTTCGGCAGGGGAACCTACGAGCAGTACTTC
>TRBV9|-|TRBJ1-3|13|-
CASSVAGGNTIYF
TGTGCCAGCAGCGTAGCCGGGGGAAACACCATATATTTT
>TRBV4-3|TRBD2|TRBJ2-7|16|-
CASSQGPGGLGYEQYF
TGCGCCAGCAGCCAAGGCCCGGGGGGGCTTGGGTACGAGCAGTACTTC
>TRBV27|TRBD2|TRBJ2-3|16|-
CASSFWREASRDTQYF
TGTGCCAGCAGTTTCTGGCGGGAGGCCTCTCGGGATACGCAGTATTTT
>TRBV15|-|TRBJ2-1|16|-
CATSRGMGSIPHEQFF
TGTGCCACCAGCAGAGGGATGGGCAGTATTCCCCATGAGCAGTTCTTC
>TRBV2|-|TRBJ2-5|12|-
CASSYSQETQYF
TGTGCCAGCAGTTACAGTCAAGAGACCCAGTACTTC
>TRBV11-2|-|TRBJ2-3|13|-
CASSLEPGIAQYF
TGTGCCAGCAGCTTAGAACCAGGGATAGCGCAGTATTTT
>TRBV19|-|TRBJ1-1|18|few
CASSMRGIGLTWNTEAFF
TGTGCCAGTAGTATGCGGGGGATTGGGCTAACTTGGAACACTGAAGCTTTCTTT
>TRBV19|-|TRBJ2-3|14|once
CASSTPGSTDTQYF
TGTGCCAGTAGTACACCGGGTAGCACAGATACGCAGTATTTT
>TRBV6-5|-|TRBJ2-7|14|-
CASSYRDGSYEQYF
TGTGCCAGCAGTTACCGAGACGGGAGCTACGAGCAGTACTTC
>TRBV15|-|TRBJ2-7|15|-
CATSRTSTGFYEQYF
TGTGCCACCAGCAGAACGTCCACAGGGTTCTACGAGCAGTACTTC
>TRBV11-2|TRBD1|TRBJ2-7|14|-
CASSGRDSRYEQYF
TGTGCCAGCAGCGGCCGGGACAGCCGCTACGAGCAGTACTTC